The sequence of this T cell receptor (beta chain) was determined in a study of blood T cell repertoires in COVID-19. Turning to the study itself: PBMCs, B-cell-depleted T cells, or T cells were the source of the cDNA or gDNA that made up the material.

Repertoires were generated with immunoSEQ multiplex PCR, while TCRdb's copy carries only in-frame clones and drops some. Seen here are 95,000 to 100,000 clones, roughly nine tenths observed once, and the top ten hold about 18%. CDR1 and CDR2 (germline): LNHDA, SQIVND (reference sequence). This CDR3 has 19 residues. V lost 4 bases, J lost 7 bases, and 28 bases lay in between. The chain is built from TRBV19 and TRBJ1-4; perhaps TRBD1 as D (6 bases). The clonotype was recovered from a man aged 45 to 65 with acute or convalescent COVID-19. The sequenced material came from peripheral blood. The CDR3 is CASSNSLWDTNTWGEKLFF. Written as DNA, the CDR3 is TGTGCCAGTAGTAACTCTCTCTGGGACACGAATACTTGGGGTGAAAAACTGTTTTTT. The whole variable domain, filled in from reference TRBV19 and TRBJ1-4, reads DGGITQSPKYLFRKEGQNVTLSCEQNLNHDAMYWYRQDPGQGLRLIYYSQIVNDFQKGDIAEGYSVSREKKESFPLTVTSAQKNPTAFYLCASSNSLWDTNTWGEKLFFGSGTQLSVL.